This entry features one T cell receptor (beta chain) sequence. These data come from a study of CD8 T cells in ankylosing spondylitis. Via MiXCR, TCRdb re-called the 5' RACE reads, giving one row per CDR3 protein. The sample lists almost 250,000 distinct CDR3 sequences, 32% occurring once. This CDR3 spans 14 amino acids. V was cut by 1 base and J by 4 bases, with 9 bases left in between. CDR1 and CDR2 (germline): SEHNR, FQNEAQ (reference sequence). The sequenced sample consisted of blood, either unsorted or a sorted T cell fraction (not recorded which). The TCR was taken from a male donor with ankylosing spondylitis or in good health (not recorded which). The gene calls are TRBV7-9 and TRBJ2-3, with D perhaps matching TRBD1 (5 bases). Written as DNA, the CDR3 is TGTGCCAGCAGCTTAGAAGGGGCCGCAGATACGCAGTATTTT. Residues: CASSLEGAADTQYF.